Below, 10 T cell receptor beta chains from the same sample are listed, as sequenced in a study of Graves' ophthalmopathy and Graves' hyperthyroidism (dated by TCRdb to the late 2010s). Data came from an Illumina HiSeq 2000. For repertoire sequencing, the TCR beta CDR3 regions were amplified from RNA transcripts. The first round of RT-PCR was done with HTBI primers and the Qiagen OneStep RT-PCR kit, and was followed by a second round of multiplex PCR, then size selection and purification. The public reads were reanalyzed by TCRdb: fastp trimming at Q25, MiXCR alignment, in-frame beta chains only. Entries are consolidated by CDR3 protein sequence, retaining the most common genes and DNA. Across this sample there are about 240,000 distinct CDR3 sequences, with around 42% seen only once. The top ten clones comprise roughly 45% of the sample. Sequenced input: peripheral blood. These receptors were obtained from an adult man with Graves' ophthalmopathy.

The chain employs TRBV24-1 and TRBJ2-7; maybe TRBD1 (5 bases). Germline V gene data show CDR1 as KGHDR and CDR2 as SFDVKD. The V end was cut by 3 bases, the J end by 6 bases, with 11 bases between. The CDR3 has 13 amino acids. The DNA of the CDR3 is TGTGCCACCAGTGATCAGGGATTTGGCGAGCAGTACTTC. Translated: CATSDQGFGEQYF.

This clonotype has only a few counts. The genes are TRBV6-6 and TRBJ1-5; TRBD1 matches 7 bases. V shed 0 bases and J 3 bases; nucleotides not matched to a gene: 14. CDR3 length equals 19 residues. The V gene's germline CDR1 is MNHNY and CDR2 SVGAGI (reference sequence). This CDR3 reads CASSYSIPGQPYFNQPQHF. The CDR3 coding sequence is TGTGCCAGCAGTTACTCAATCCCGGGACAGCCATACTTCAATCAGCCCCAGCATTTT.

This clonotype was counted between two and nine times. CDR3 region: CASSLGLRQETQYF. CDR3 nucleotides: TGTGCCAGCAGTTTGGGGTTGAGGCAAGAGACCCAGTACTTC. The V and J genes are TRBV28 and TRBJ2-5; D call uncertain. The CDR3 is made up of 14 amino acids. V was trimmed by 3 bases and J by 2 bases, leaving 10 bases between them. Germline V lookup: CDR1 MDHEN, CDR2 SYDVKM. The full variable domain, with the rest looked up from reference TRBV28 and TRBJ2-5, is DVKVTQSSRYLVKRTGEKVFLECVQDMDHENMFWYRQDPGLGLRLIYFSYDVKMKEKGDIPEGYSVSREKKERFSLILESASTNQTSMYLCASSLGLRQETQYFGPGTRLLVL.

This clonotype was observed once. The V gene is TRBV5-6, the J gene TRBJ1-2; D unresolved. The V end lost 3 bases, the J end lost 0 bases, and 9 bases lay between the germline ends. Germline loops: CDR1 SGHDT, CDR2 YYEEEE. The CDR3 has 14 residues. The DNA for the CDR3 is TGTGCCAGCAGCTACGGCTTAGCTAACTATGGCTACACCTTC. This codes for CASSYGLANYGYTF.

About this clonotype: The junction departs from the called germline gene at one end, perhaps through a read error. The J gene is TRBJ2-5, the V gene TRBV7-9; D is undetermined. Germline values: CDR1 SEHNR, CDR2 FQNEAQ (reference sequence). The CDR3 is 14 amino acids. CDR3 loop: CASSPRPVTETQYF. The CDR3 DNA is TGCGCCAGCAGCCCACGACCCGTAACAGAGACCCAGTACTTC.

The chain joins TRBV20-1 to TRBJ2-5; a weak D match, TRBD1 (5 bases). The CDR3 contains 13 residues. The germline CDR1 and CDR2 sequences are DFQATT and SNEGSKA (reference sequence). Between the trimmed V and J ends, which lost 4 bases and 2 bases, there was a span of 11 bases. Written as DNA, the CDR3 is TGCAGTGCTAAAACAGGCCTTCAAGAGACCCAGTACTTC. Its protein is CSAKTGLQETQYF.

This clonotype came up many times. The chain employs TRBV29-1 and TRBJ2-7, with TRBD1 matching over 7 bases. The trim removed 4 bases at V and 6 bases at J, leaving 6 bases unmatched. Germline CDR1 and CDR2: SQVTM and ANQGSEA. The CDR3 sequence is 12 residues long. This chain's CDR3 is CSVVPGGSEQYF. The CDR3 DNA reads as TGCAGCGTTGTCCCAGGGGGAAGCGAGCAGTACTTC.

This clonotype appeared a few times. The CDR3 nucleotides read TGTGCCAGCGCGCTGGGTATCTACTCTGGAAACACCATATATTTT. As protein: CASALGIYSGNTIYF. The gene calls are TRBV7-9 and TRBJ1-3, with D hard to call. The CDR3 is made up of 15 amino acids. V lost 8 bases and J lost 0, with 14 bases in between. The V gene's germline CDR1 is SEHNR and CDR2 FQNEAQ (reference sequence). Combining the CDR3 with reference TRBV7-9 and TRBJ1-3 gives the whole variable domain DTGVSQNPRHKITKRGQNVTFRCDPISEHNRLYWYRQTLGQGPEFLTYFQNEAQLEKSRLLSDRFSAERPKGSFSTLEIQRTEQGDSAMYLCASALGIYSGNTIYFGEGSWLTVV.

This clonotype came up many times. The V and J genes are TRBV7-9 and TRBJ2-5, with 7 bases fitting TRBD1. J gave up 5 bases and V 1 base, and 1 base lay outside the gene matches. CDR1 is SEHNR and CDR2 is FQNEAQ in the germline V gene (reference sequence). This CDR3 spans 13 amino acids. The CDR3 DNA reads TGTGCCAGCAGCTTAGTACAGGGGGAGACCCAGTACTTC. Its translation: CASSLVQGETQYF.

The rearrangement joins TRBV29-1 to TRBJ2-2, with a weak D call TRBD1 (5 bases). V was shortened by 4 bases and J by 7 bases, with 22 bases between the two germline ends. This CDR3 spans 16 amino acids. The germline CDR1 and CDR2 sequences are SQVTM and ANQGSEA. CDR3 amino acids: CSVVSRAQSMGGELFF. DNA of the CDR3: TGCAGCGTTGTGAGCAGGGCCCAATCTATGGGCGGGGAGCTGTTTTTT.